Presented here are 3 T cell receptor beta chains from one specimen sequenced in a study of blood T cell repertoires in COVID-19. Libraries were prepared by immunoSEQ multiplex PCR; TCRdb keeps only in-frame clonotypes and omits some of them. This table has 120,000 to 150,000 clones, about 88% appearing once. Sequenced material: peripheral blood. Source of these receptors: a man over 45 with active or convalescent COVID-19.

The rearrangement uses TRBV19 and TRBJ2-3; no clear D. This CDR3 region has 15 residues. V shed 4 bases and J shed 0 bases, with 11 bases lying between them. The V gene's germline CDR1 is LNHDA and CDR2 SQIVND (reference sequence). The CDR3 region is CASSTSSVSTDTQYF. The DNA for the CDR3 is TGTGCCAGTAGTACCTCGAGCGTTAGCACAGATACGCAGTATTTT.

The chain employs TRBV24-1 and TRBJ2-7; 8 nucleotides agree with TRBD1. Germline values: CDR1 KGHDR, CDR2 SFDVKD. V gave up 5 bases and J gave up 1 base; unmatched junction bases: 6. There are 15 residues in the CDR3. The CDR3 coding sequence is TGTGCCACCAGTGGGGGACAGGATAATTCCTACGAGCAGTACTTC. It yields the protein CATSGGQDNSYEQYF.

This rearrangement joins TRBV9 to TRBJ2-5, with TRBD2 matching over 9 bases. CDR1 and CDR2 (germline): SGDLS, YYNGEE. This CDR3 spans 16 amino acids. Trimming cost V 0 bases and J 2 bases; bases outside gene matches: 5. The CDR3, as DNA: TGTGCCAGCAGCGTAGTAGCTAGCGGGGCACAAGAGACCCAGTACTTC. This translates into CASSVVASGAQETQYF.